One and the same sample provided the 10 T cell receptor beta chains below, sequenced in a study of shared clonotypes between healthy human individuals. TCRdb's table, derived via immunoSEQ multiplex PCR, lists solely in-frame clones and lacks some. Counted here are more than 2,000,000 clones, 90% to 95% occurring once; the ten biggest clones make up under 0.45%. The specimen was naive CD4+ T cells from PBMCs. The subset is: CD45RA+ positively selected. The receptors come from a young man in good health. Some clones in this sample may be carry-over from other donors' samples.

The chain couples TRBV29-1 to TRBJ2-3; 13 bases fit TRBD2. The CDR3 contains 17 residues. CDR1 is SQVTM and CDR2 is ANQGSEA in the germline V gene. Trimming at V came to 4 bases and at J to 5 bases, leaving 12 bases not matched to a gene. This chain's CDR3 is CSVGYGLAGEVGDTQYF. In nucleotides, the CDR3 is TGCAGCGTTGGGTATGGACTAGCGGGAGAAGTGGGAGATACGCAGTATTTT.

The genes are TRBV11-2 and TRBJ2-5, with D unclear. The V gene's germline CDR1 is SGHAT and CDR2 FQNNGV. This CDR3 is 12 amino acids long. V lost 6 bases, J lost 5 bases, and 10 bases lay in between. In nucleotides, the CDR3 is TGTGCCAGCAGACAACTCAAGGAGACCCAGTACTTC. Translating gives CASRQLKETQYF.

The chain uses TRBV5-5 and TRBJ1-4; 7 bases fit TRBD1. The germline V gene has CDR1 SGHKS and CDR2 YYEKEE (reference sequence). This CDR3 spans 16 amino acids. V dropped 4 bases and J dropped 4; count of bases not matched to a gene: 10. The CDR3 coding sequence is TGTGCCAGCAGCATCCAGACCGGGACAGTTAATGAAAAACTGTTTTTT. This translates into CASSIQTGTVNEKLFF.

This chain links TRBV5-1 with TRBJ2-5; D is perhaps TRBD1 or TRBD2 (5 bases each). The germline V and J ends were trimmed by 1 base and 4 bases, with 11 bases remaining between them. Germline V gene data show CDR1 as SGHRS and CDR2 as YFSETQ. CDR3 length equals 14 residues. CDR3 sequence (DNA): TGCGCCAGCAGCTTGATGGGGGTAGGAGAGACCCAGTACTTC. This gives the protein CASSLMGVGETQYF.

The gene calls are TRBV2 and TRBJ2-5; D tentatively fits TRBD1 or TRBD2 (5 bases each). Deletions cut 6 bases from V and 7 bases from J, with 15 bases between. Germline assignment: CDR1 SNHLY and CDR2 FYNNEI. This CDR3 region has 13 residues. The CDR3 spells CASRERDVGTQYF. CDR3 sequence (DNA): TGTGCCAGCAGAGAACGGGACGTTGGGACCCAGTACTTC.

This clone was counted a few times. This chain links TRBV2 with TRBJ1-2; 7 nucleotides line up with TRBD1. This CDR3 is built from 13 residues. Trimming at V came to 7 bases and at J to 2 bases, leaving 4 bases not matched to a gene. Per the germline V gene, CDR1 is SNHLY and CDR2 is FYNNEI. This chain's CDR3 is CASKGDSNYGYTF. CDR3 nucleotides: TGTGCCAGCAAGGGGGACAGCAACTATGGCTACACCTTC.

V is TRBV5-1 and J is TRBJ2-5; D gene uncertain. The CDR3 contains 15 residues. The germline V gene has CDR1 SGHRS and CDR2 YFSETQ. Trimming stripped 5 bases from V and 5 bases from J, with 19 bases between. The CDR3 DNA reads as TGCGCCAGCAGAGGGTCCCCGGATGGGGTTGAGACCCAGTACTTC. This translates into CASRGSPDGVETQYF.

This clone was seen only once. The rearrangement uses TRBV30 and TRBJ2-7; D may be TRBD1 or TRBD2 (6 bases each). The CDR3 contains 14 residues. CDR1 is GTSNPN, CDR2 SVGIG, per germline (reference sequence). The V end was cut by 3 bases, the J end by 4 bases, with 16 bases between. This chain's CDR3 is CAWRRGRGGYEQYF. The DNA for the CDR3 is TGTGCCTGGAGACGTGGCAGGGGAGGTTACGAGCAGTACTTC.

This sequence joins TRBV11-2 and TRBJ1-5; D possibly corresponds to TRBD1 (5 bases). The V gene lost 3 bases and the J gene lost 5 bases, with 11 bases spanning the gap. From germline, CDR1 is SGHAT and CDR2 FQNNGV. The CDR3 length is 14 residues. In nucleotides, the CDR3 is TGTGCCAGCAGCTTCCGGGGGGACGATCAGCCCCAGCATTTT. The encoded protein is CASSFRGDDQPQHF. Looking up the rest from reference TRBV11-2 and TRBJ1-5 gives the full variable domain: EAGVAQSPRYKIIEKRQSVAFWCNPISGHATLYWYQQILGQGPKLLIQFQNNGVVDDSQLPKDRFSAERLKGVDSTLKIQPAKLEDSAVYLCASSFRGDDQPQHFGDGTRLSIL.

The V and J genes are TRBV7-2 and TRBJ2-7; D perhaps matches TRBD2 (6 bases). Trimming removed 1 base at V and 2 bases at J, with 15 bases between. Per the germline V gene, CDR1 is SGHTA and CDR2 is FQGNSA. CDR3 length equals 16 residues. The CDR3 here is CASSLDGPGGAYEQYF. CDR3 bases: TGTGCCAGCAGCTTAGATGGGCCAGGAGGGGCCTACGAGCAGTACTTC.